The present entry profiles one TCR beta chain with its context. The analysis combined second doses at about 4 or about 12 weeks. This record belongs to a study of T cell responses to AZD1222 COVID-19 vaccine. Libraries were prepared by immunoSEQ multiplex PCR; TCRdb keeps only in-frame clonotypes and omits some of them. In the table there are 80,000 to 100,000 clones, about 86% of which are singletons. The sample was peripheral blood, taken 28 days after the second AZD1222 dose. The receptor was isolated from an adult who received the AZD1222 COVID-19 vaccine.

The CDR3 nucleotides read TGTGCCAGCAGCCCTTTCGACCCTCGGGGTGAAGCTTTCTTT. Translating it yields CASSPFDPRGEAFF. The chain combines TRBV5-5 with TRBJ1-1; D unclear. Trimming removed 4 bases at V and 7 bases at J, with 17 bases between. CDR1 is SGHKS, CDR2 YYEKEE, per germline (reference sequence). The CDR3 has 14 residues. Full variable domain (outside the CDR3, taken from reference TRBV5-5 and TRBJ1-1): DAGVTQSPTHLIKTRGQQVTLRCSPISGHKSVSWYQQVLGQGPQFIFQYYEKEERGRGNFPDRFSARQFPNYSSELNVNALLLGDSALYLCASSPFDPRGEAFFGQGTRLTVV.